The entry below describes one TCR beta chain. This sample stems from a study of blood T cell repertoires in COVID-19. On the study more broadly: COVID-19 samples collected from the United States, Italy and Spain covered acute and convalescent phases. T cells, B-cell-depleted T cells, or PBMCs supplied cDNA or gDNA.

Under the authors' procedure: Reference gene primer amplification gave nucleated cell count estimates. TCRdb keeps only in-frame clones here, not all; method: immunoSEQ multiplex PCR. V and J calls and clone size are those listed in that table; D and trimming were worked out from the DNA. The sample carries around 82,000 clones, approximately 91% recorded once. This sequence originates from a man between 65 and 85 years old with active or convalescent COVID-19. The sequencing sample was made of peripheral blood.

CDR3 bases: TGTGCCAGCAGTCCAGACAGGGCCCGGTATCAGCCCCAGCATTTT. It specifies CASSPDRARYQPQHF. The rearrangement uses TRBV6-5 and TRBJ1-5; 7 bases map to TRBD1. V dropped 5 bases and J dropped 5; count of bases not matched to a gene: 9. Germline CDR1 reads MNHEY; CDR2 reads SVGAGI. The CDR3 is 15 residues long.